This is a list of T cell receptor beta chains from one sample in a study of Ad26.COV2.S vaccination and SARS-CoV-2 variants. The method was immunoSEQ multiplex PCR; TCRdb's version includes in-frame clones alone and lacks a portion of them. The sample records some 350,000 clones, approximately 84% being singletons. Sequenced here: peripheral blood, sampled in a trial of Ad26.COV2.S vaccine versus placebo. These TCRs come from a person aged 18-60 years who received the Ad26.COV2.S COVID-19 vaccine or a placebo. CDR3s include the opening cysteine and the closing phenylalanine or tryptophan. A D gene is named only where the DNA matches it firmly. Part of the rows lack a size; the others show once, few, many or a class for expanded clones.

d_call: TRBD2; v_call: TRBV5-1; clone_size: .; j_call: TRBJ2-5; cdr3_nt: TGCGCCAGCAGCTTGGGGGTTAGCGGGGCTAAAGAGACCCAGTACTTC; cdr3_aa: CASSLGVSGAKETQYF
d_call: .; v_call: TRBV12-5; clone_size: .; j_call: TRBJ2-7; cdr3_nt: TGTGCTAGTGGTTTGGTATTTAGCCCCGGGGCTTACGAGCAGTACTTC; cdr3_aa: CASGLVFSPGAYEQYF
d_call: .; v_call: TRBV19; clone_size: .; j_call: TRBJ2-3; cdr3_nt: TGTGCCAGTAGTATAGGGGGCCGTAGCACAGATACGCAGTATTTT; cdr3_aa: CASSIGGRSTDTQYF
d_call: TRBD2; v_call: TRBV2; clone_size: .; j_call: TRBJ2-4; cdr3_nt: TGTGCCAGCAGTGAATCGGGCGGGGGACGCAACATTCAGTACTTC; cdr3_aa: CASSESGGGRNIQYF
d_call: .; v_call: TRBV6-5; clone_size: .; j_call: TRBJ1-3; cdr3_nt: TGTGCCAGCAAAACCCCAGGGACTGGAAACACCATATATTTT; cdr3_aa: CASKTPGTGNTIYF
d_call: TRBD2; v_call: TRBV5-5; clone_size: .; j_call: TRBJ2-2; cdr3_nt: TGTGCCAGCAGACCCCTCGGCGGGAGCACCGGGGAGCTGTTTTTT; cdr3_aa: CASRPLGGSTGELFF
d_call: .; v_call: TRBV10-2; clone_size: .; j_call: TRBJ2-1; cdr3_nt: TGCGCCAGCAAGATGAGGACTGGAAATTCCTACAATGAGCAGTTCTTC; cdr3_aa: CASKMRTGNSYNEQFF
d_call: .; v_call: TRBV24-1; clone_size: .; j_call: TRBJ2-3; cdr3_nt: TGTGCCACCAGTGATCCAATCTGGGACACAATCACAGATACGCAGTATTTT; cdr3_aa: CATSDPIWDTITDTQYF
d_call: .; v_call: TRBV3-1/TRBV3-2; clone_size: once; j_call: TRBJ1-5; cdr3_nt: TGTGCCAGCAGCCAAGGAACATGGAATCAGCCCCAGCATTTT; cdr3_aa: CASSQGTWNQPQHF
d_call: .; v_call: TRBV19; clone_size: .; j_call: TRBJ2-3; cdr3_nt: TGTGCCAGTAGTGTCACAGATACGCAGTATTTT; cdr3_aa: CASSVTDTQYF
d_call: .; v_call: TRBV7-9; clone_size: few; j_call: TRBJ2-5; cdr3_nt: TGTGCCAGCAGCCCGGTAGGAGAGACCCAGTACTTC; cdr3_aa: CASSPVGETQYF
d_call: .; v_call: TRBV19; clone_size: once; j_call: TRBJ2-7; cdr3_nt: TGTGCCAGTAGTACAAAGGGACGGCCGTACGAGCAGTACTTC; cdr3_aa: CASSTKGRPYEQYF
d_call: .; v_call: TRBV5-5; clone_size: .; j_call: TRBJ2-3; cdr3_nt: TGTGCCAGCAGCTTGGCCGTAACCGACCTCGATACGCAGTATTTT; cdr3_aa: CASSLAVTDLDTQYF
d_call: TRBD2; v_call: TRBV13; clone_size: .; j_call: TRBJ2-3; cdr3_nt: TGTGCCAGCAGCGAGTGGGGGTATAGGACTAGCGACACAGATACGCAGTATTTT; cdr3_aa: CASSEWGYRTSDTDTQYF
d_call: TRBD1; v_call: TRBV10-2; clone_size: .; j_call: TRBJ1-2; cdr3_nt: TGCGCCAGCACGTCCCGGACAGGGTTACTCAGAAACTATGGCTACACCTTC; cdr3_aa: CASTSRTGLLRNYGYTF
d_call: .; v_call: TRBV6-5; clone_size: .; j_call: TRBJ2-3; cdr3_nt: TGTGCCAGCAGCCGGGCCGCGGGCAAAGATACGCAGTATTTT; cdr3_aa: CASSRAAGKDTQYF
d_call: TRBD2; v_call: TRBV7-4; clone_size: .; j_call: TRBJ2-7; cdr3_nt: TGTGCCAGCAGCTGGACTAGCGGGGGGGCCTACGAGCAGTACTTC; cdr3_aa: CASSWTSGGAYEQYF
d_call: TRBD2; v_call: TRBV6-2/TRBV6-3; clone_size: .; j_call: TRBJ2-3; cdr3_nt: TGTGCCAGCAGTTACGGGAGACTAGCGGGGGGGCTTGGTTCGTTTTCAGATACGCAGTATTTT; cdr3_aa: CASSYGRLAGGLGSFSDTQYF
d_call: TRBD2; v_call: TRBV2; clone_size: .; j_call: TRBJ2-7; cdr3_nt: TGTGCCAGCAGTGAGGGGGGGACCTACGAGCAGTACTTC; cdr3_aa: CASSEGGTYEQYF
d_call: TRBD1; v_call: TRBV6-5; clone_size: .; j_call: TRBJ1-2; cdr3_nt: TGTGCCAGCAGTCCGACAGGGTTGAGCCTATCCTTC; cdr3_aa: CASSPTGLSLSF
d_call: TRBD1; v_call: TRBV7-7; clone_size: .; j_call: TRBJ2-5; cdr3_nt: TGTGCCAGCAGCAAGGACAGGGGACCTCAAGAGACCCAGTACTTC; cdr3_aa: CASSKDRGPQETQYF
d_call: .; v_call: TRBV7-9; clone_size: few; j_call: TRBJ2-3; cdr3_nt: TGTGCCAGCAGCTTACAACAGGGGGGGAATACGCAGTATTTT; cdr3_aa: CASSLQQGGNTQYF
d_call: .; v_call: TRBV24-1; clone_size: .; j_call: TRBJ2-3; cdr3_nt: TGTGCCACCAGTGATTCGCAGGGCCACACAGATACGCAGTATTTT; cdr3_aa: CATSDSQGHTDTQYF
d_call: .; v_call: TRBV9; clone_size: .; j_call: TRBJ2-1; cdr3_nt: TGTGCCAGCAGCGATCGTCCCGGGGGCAATGAGCAGTTCTTC; cdr3_aa: CASSDRPGGNEQFF
d_call: .; v_call: TRBV6-6; clone_size: .; j_call: TRBJ2-4; cdr3_nt: TGTGCCAGCAGTTACACGAACAACATTCAGTACTTC; cdr3_aa: CASSYTNNIQYF
d_call: .; v_call: TRBV5-1; clone_size: .; j_call: TRBJ2-5; cdr3_nt: TGCGCCAGCAGCTTGGGAGGAACTCAAGAGACCCAGTACTTC; cdr3_aa: CASSLGGTQETQYF
d_call: .; v_call: TRBV10-3; clone_size: .; j_call: TRBJ1-5; cdr3_nt: TGTGCCATCAGAGGAGGGGGGGGTGATGTGAATCAGCCCCAGCATTTT; cdr3_aa: CAIRGGGGDVNQPQHF
d_call: TRBD1; v_call: TRBV24-1; clone_size: .; j_call: TRBJ2-5; cdr3_nt: TGTGCCACCAGCCAAAAAAGGACAGGCCCTCCAAGGGAGACCCAGTACTTC; cdr3_aa: CATSQKRTGPPRETQYF
d_call: .; v_call: TRBV5-1; clone_size: .; j_call: TRBJ1-1; cdr3_nt: TGCGCCAGCAGCTTGGACGGGGGCAGGAACACTGAAGCTTTCTTT; cdr3_aa: CASSLDGGRNTEAFF
d_call: .; v_call: TRBV10-2; clone_size: .; j_call: TRBJ1-4; cdr3_nt: TGCGCCAGCAGTGAGTTGGGGATGTTGGATGAAAAACTGTTTTTT; cdr3_aa: CASSELGMLDEKLFF
d_call: .; v_call: TRBV28; clone_size: .; j_call: TRBJ1-5; cdr3_nt: TGTGCCAGCAGTCTTCGGACCGCGACCTTCAATCAGCCCCAGCATTTT; cdr3_aa: CASSLRTATFNQPQHF
d_call: .; v_call: TRBV4-3; clone_size: once; j_call: TRBJ2-4; cdr3_nt: TGCGCCAGCAGCCAAGATTGGGGTTCGGCCAAAAACATTCAGTACTTC; cdr3_aa: CASSQDWGSAKNIQYF
d_call: .; v_call: TRBV6-6; clone_size: .; j_call: TRBJ2-7; cdr3_nt: TGTGCCAGCAGTTATACGGGGAACTCCTACGAGCAGTACTTC; cdr3_aa: CASSYTGNSYEQYF
d_call: .; v_call: TRBV13; clone_size: .; j_call: TRBJ2-1; cdr3_nt: TGTGCCAGCAGCTTAAATCTACGGGAAAGGAGGAATGAGCAGTTCTTC; cdr3_aa: CASSLNLRERRNEQFF
d_call: TRBD1; v_call: TRBV18; clone_size: .; j_call: TRBJ2-7; cdr3_nt: TGTGCCAGCTCACCAACCCTGCCGGGACAGGGAAAATACGAGCAGTACTTC; cdr3_aa: CASSPTLPGQGKYEQYF